The rows below give T cell receptor beta chains drawn from one sample of a study of blood T cell repertoires in COVID-19. Only in-frame clones appear in the TCRdb table, and some are missing; sequencing was by immunoSEQ multiplex PCR. The sample lists more than 120,000 clones, 88% occurring once. Source material: peripheral blood. All receptors derive from a human donor in a cohort sampled during active COVID-19. CDR3s include the opening cysteine and the closing phenylalanine or tryptophan. D genes are given only for firm matches. A row's size may be missing; if present it is once, few, many or a size class.

J,size,D,V,DNA,CDR3
TRBJ1-3,-,-,TRBV4-2,TGTGCCAGCAGCCAGTCTGGGGAGCTAAACTCTGGAAACACCATATATTTT,CASSQSGELNSGNTIYF
TRBJ1-2,-,TRBD1,TRBV5-4,TGTGCCAGCAGCTTGAGGGGGACAGCCAACATCTATGGCTACACCTTC,CASSLRGTANIYGYTF
TRBJ1-2,-,-,TRBV2,TGTGCCAGCGGGCGCCCGGGGGGCTATGGCTACACCTTC,CASGRPGGYGYTF
TRBJ1-5,once,-,TRBV19,TGTGCCAGTAATCCACCGAGGGATAGCAATCAGCCCCAGCATTTT,CASNPPRDSNQPQHF
TRBJ2-5,-,TRBD2,TRBV7-9,TGTGCCAGCAGCTTAGTAGGGTCGGCGGGGGGGTACCAAGAGACCCAGTACTTC,CASSLVGSAGGYQETQYF
TRBJ1-2,once,-,TRBV2,TGTGCCAGCAGCGAAGGACAGCCTTCTTCTGGCTACACCTTC,CASSEGQPSSGYTF
TRBJ2-3,-,TRBD1,TRBV7-2,TGTGCCAGCAGCCAACAGGGGGCTCGGACAGATACGCAGTATTTT,CASSQQGARTDTQYF
TRBJ1-2,-,-,TRBV19,TGTGCCAGTAGTGCGACTAACTATGGCTACACCTTC,CASSATNYGYTF
TRBJ2-3,-,-,TRBV15,TGTGCCACCAGCAGGGGACTTCAGAGCACAGATACGCAGTATTTT,CATSRGLQSTDTQYF
TRBJ2-6,once,TRBD2,TRBV29-1,TGCAGCGTGCGCGGGGGGGCCGACGGGGCCAACGTCCTGACTTTC,CSVRGGADGANVLTF